This is a list of T cell receptor beta chains from one sample in a study of blood T cell repertoires in COVID-19. Some clones are missing from TCRdb's copy, which holds only in-frame ones; the method was immunoSEQ multiplex PCR. Of about 69,000 clones detected, 65% to 90% appear once; the ten largest clones hold over 2.5%. The material sequenced was peripheral blood. These receptors were taken from a man older than 75 with acute or convalescent COVID-19. Each CDR3 is given with its conserved first and last residue. The D gene is left open where the match is weak.

CDR3 length | J gene | V gene | D gene | CDR3 protein
14 | TRBJ2-7 | TRBV10-3 | - | CAISAGLTSYEQYF
15 | TRBJ2-1 | TRBV9 | - | CASSPVVVKPGEQFF
16 | TRBJ2-7 | TRBV5-5 | TRBD2 | CASSLEQRAGVSEQYF
16 | TRBJ2-2 | TRBV29-1 | - | CSVVQGGGGPVGELFF
12 | TRBJ1-1 | TRBV11-2 | TRBD1 | CASSLDNRGAFF
19 | TRBJ1-4 | TRBV10-1 | TRBD1 | CASSLPGTGWKRTNEKLFF
15 | TRBJ2-2 | TRBV6-1 | TRBD1 | CASSEPGTGPGELFF
17 | TRBJ2-7 | TRBV11-2 | TRBD2 | CASSLQLTSGRAYEQYF
16 | TRBJ1-2 | TRBV5-4 | - | CASSSAGTITSNGYTF
17 | TRBJ1-5 | TRBV19 | TRBD1 | CASSRRAGGETNQPQHF
15 | TRBJ2-5 | TRBV11-3 | - | CASSRRRGWRETQYF
16 | TRBJ2-7 | TRBV4-2 | TRBD2 | CASSRQRGLALTQQYF
15 | TRBJ1-5 | TRBV12-5 | TRBD1 | CASGLDRGGNQPQHF
15 | TRBJ2-1 | TRBV2 | TRBD2 | CASKPWTSGNNEQFF
15 | TRBJ2-1 | TRBV6-2/TRBV6-3 | TRBD1 | CASSPPGGPYNEQFF
14 | TRBJ1-2 | TRBV4-2 | - | CASSYGSGNYGYTF
15 | TRBJ1-4 | TRBV9 | - | CASSVSLGPGEKLFF
14 | TRBJ2-1 | TRBV19 | - | CASSIAGLYNEQFF
14 | TRBJ2-5 | TRBV18 | - | CASSQLAAQETQYF
15 | TRBJ1-3 | TRBV10-3 | TRBD1 | CAHRGDRVSGNTIYF
14 | TRBJ1-1 | TRBV2 | - | CASSERQMNTEAFF
15 | TRBJ1-2 | TRBV7-9 | - | CASSSVVGAVRGYTF
14 | TRBJ2-1 | TRBV20-1 | - | CSASKGGSYNEQFF
16 | TRBJ1-2 | TRBV9 | - | CASSPGGTSSLYGYTF
14 | TRBJ1-2 | TRBV6-5 | - | CASSSTWGLYGYTF
14 | TRBJ2-1 | TRBV21-1 | - | CASSPRDRDNEQFF
13 | TRBJ2-5 | TRBV30 | - | CAWAYAGRETQYF
16 | TRBJ1-6 | TRBV11-2 | TRBD1 | CASSLGTGANNSPLHF
13 | TRBJ1-1 | TRBV2 | TRBD1 | CASRTGGNTEAFF
14 | TRBJ2-7 | TRBV10-3 | TRBD1 | CAITPRDRAGEQYF
14 | TRBJ1-1 | TRBV19 | - | CASLPRFMNTEAFF
14 | TRBJ2-7 | TRBV19 | TRBD1 | CASSKTGGSYEQYF
17 | TRBJ2-7 | TRBV24-1 | TRBD1 | CATSDLPGQGSPNEQYF
14 | TRBJ2-7 | TRBV29-1 | TRBD1 | CSVKSGTGTIEQYF
18 | TRBJ2-3 | TRBV2 | TRBD2 | CASSDRSGRRASTDTQYF
16 | TRBJ2-7 | TRBV7-2 | TRBD2 | CASSLDGAGGPREQYF
14 | TRBJ1-3 | TRBV6-5 | - | CASRKWSSGNTIYF
15 | TRBJ1-2 | TRBV7-2 | - | CASSLVRGRGYGYTF
12 | TRBJ2-7 | TRBV29-1 | TRBD1 | CSVRDRAYEQYF